This TCR beta chain was identified in a study of shared clonotypes between healthy human individuals. General study findings and limits: Only blood samples were collected, and tissue repertoires likely differ.

Germline CDR1 MDHEN, CDR2 SYDVKM. Between the trimmed V and J ends, which lost 1 base and 5 bases, there was a span of 11 bases. This CDR3 is 14 amino acids long. As defined, naive CD8 cells were CD45RO-negative and positively selected for CCR7, with terminally differentiated effector memory CD45RA+ cells excluded. Regarding this clone: What it recognizes is unknown.

Clones were sequenced by immunoSEQ multiplex PCR, and TCRdb holds only the in-frame ones, with some missing. The sample lists about 2,200,000 clones, about 92% occurring once. The chain joins TRBV28 to TRBJ2-5; D is ambiguous. This receptor was identified in a young man in good health. Some clones in this sample may be carry-over from other donors' samples. The sequenced sample was naive CD8+ T cells from PBMCs. The CDR3 bases are TGTGCCAGCAGTTTATCTAGAATGCAGGAGACCCAGTACTTC. Translated, it gives CASSLSRMQETQYF.